These T cell receptor beta chains were read from a single sample in a study of blood T cell repertoires in COVID-19. Produced via immunoSEQ multiplex PCR; TCRdb's table is partial and in-frame only. The repertoire consists of some 14,000 clones, with approximately 84% occurring once and the leading ten covering less than 20%. Sequencing was carried out using peripheral blood. These receptors were collected from a human donor in a cohort sampled during active COVID-19. Each CDR3 is given with its conserved first and last residue. Each record gives: clone size, J gene, V gene, D gene, CDR3 DNA, CDR3 protein. D genes are given only for firm matches. Rows may omit the clone size; those that give it use once, few, many or a size class.

>-|TRBJ1-2|TRBV14|-
TGTGCCAGCAGCCAGTCAGGAAGACCGGCCTTC
CASSQSGRPAF
>-|TRBJ2-2|TRBV11-2|TRBD1
TGTGCCAGCACCGACCGGGACAGGGTGACCGGGGAGCTGTTTTTT
CASTDRDRVTGELFF
>-|TRBJ1-2|TRBV29-1|-
TGCAGCGTTGAAAGGCCTCCGGGAGGCTACACCTTC
CSVERPPGGYTF
>-|TRBJ2-3|TRBV3-1/TRBV3-2|TRBD2
TGTGCCAGCAGCTCACACCCGGGACTAGCTACAGATACGCAGTATTTT
CASSSHPGLATDTQYF
>-|TRBJ2-2|TRBV7-8|-
TGTGCCAGCAGCACCACCACACCAAACACCGGGGAGCTGTTTTTT
CASSTTTPNTGELFF
>medium-sized|TRBJ1-2|TRBV5-6|-
TGTGCCAGCAGCTCCCGGGGTGGCAATGCTAACTATGGCTACACCTTC
CASSSRGGNANYGYTF
>once|TRBJ1-2|TRBV7-2|-
TGTGCCAGCAGCCGGACGGACATCTATGGCTACACCTTC
CASSRTDIYGYTF
>-|TRBJ2-1|TRBV9|-
TGTGCCAGCAGCGTAGACATGTCCCACAATGAGCAGTTCTTC
CASSVDMSHNEQFF
>-|TRBJ1-2|TRBV7-2|-
TGTGCCAGCAGCCCGAATCGACAGGCACAATATGGCTACACCTTC
CASSPNRQAQYGYTF
>-|TRBJ2-7|TRBV11-2|-
TGTGCCAGCAGCTTAGATGGTCTAACCTACGAGCAGTACTTC
CASSLDGLTYEQYF
>-|TRBJ2-2|TRBV9|-
TGTGCCAGCAGCGCAGACAGGAGCTCGGGGGGACAATACGGGGAGCTGTTTTTT
CASSADRSSGGQYGELFF
>-|TRBJ1-5|TRBV5-5|TRBD1
TGTGCCAGCAGCTTGTACAGGGGAGGACAGCCCCAGCATTTT
CASSLYRGGQPQHF
>-|TRBJ2-5|TRBV5-1|TRBD2
TGCGCCAGCAGCCACCCCAGCGGGGCGGTACAAGAGACCCAGTACTTC
CASSHPSGAVQETQYF
>-|TRBJ2-3|TRBV3-1/TRBV3-2|-
TGTGCCAGCAGCCAAGATCGGGGGGCGGATACGCAGTATTTT
CASSQDRGADTQYF
>-|TRBJ2-5|TRBV7-2|TRBD2
TGTGCCAGCAGCTTAGCGCAAATTAGCGGGAGGGCCTCAGAGACCCAGTACTTC
CASSLAQISGRASETQYF
>-|TRBJ1-4|TRBV18|-
TGTGCCAGCTCACCGAATCTGGACAGTCAAGGAATGTTTTTT
CASSPNLDSQGMFF
>-|TRBJ1-1|TRBV30|-
TGTGCCTGGAGTGTTCAAGTGTCGAGCCGCATGAACACTGAAGCTTTCTTT
CAWSVQVSSRMNTEAFF
>-|TRBJ2-2|TRBV27|-
TGTGCCAGCAGTTTCGACTGGAACACCGGGGAGCTGTTTTTT
CASSFDWNTGELFF
>-|TRBJ2-7|TRBV10-3|TRBD2
TGTGCCATCAGTGGGGTAGCGGGGGAGCAGTACTTC
CAISGVAGEQYF
>once|TRBJ2-2|TRBV10-3|-
TGTGCCATCAGTTCAACCGGGGTGGGGTTCACCGGGGAGCTGTTTTTT
CAISSTGVGFTGELFF
>-|TRBJ2-2|TRBV27|TRBD1
TGTGCCAGCAGTCTACAGGGGCGGATTGGCACCGGGGAGCTGTTTTTT
CASSLQGRIGTGELFF
>-|TRBJ2-5|TRBV14|-
TGTGCCAGCAGCCCCCAACTAACACCCCAAGAGACCCAGTACTTC
CASSPQLTPQETQYF
>-|TRBJ1-1|TRBV5-1|TRBD1
TGCGCCAGCAGGGTAACAGGGGGGGAAGTTGGCGAAGCTTTCTTT
CASRVTGGEVGEAFF
>-|TRBJ2-7|TRBV28|TRBD1
TGTGCCAGCACTCGGACAGGGAAAAGCTACGAGCAGTACTTC
CASTRTGKSYEQYF
>-|TRBJ2-3|TRBV2|TRBD1
TGTGCCGCACAGGGGGCTTTCACAGATACGCAGTATTTT
CAAQGAFTDTQYF
>once|TRBJ1-2|TRBV7-2|-
TGTGCCAGCAGCCCTCTGGCAGGGGACTATGGCTACACCTTC
CASSPLAGDYGYTF
>-|TRBJ2-1|TRBV6-5|TRBD2
TGTGCCAGCAGCGCCGCTAGCGGGGGGATGGATGAGCAGTTCTTC
CASSAASGGMDEQFF
>hyperexpanded|TRBJ1-2|TRBV6-5|TRBD1
TGTGCCAGCAGCCAATCGACAGGGGTCCCCTATGGCTACACCTTC
CASSQSTGVPYGYTF
>once|TRBJ2-7|TRBV14|TRBD1
TGTGCCAGCAGCCAACGAGGGACAGGAGGATACGAGCAGTACTTC
CASSQRGTGGYEQYF
>-|TRBJ1-2|TRBV7-2|TRBD1
TGTGCCAGCAGCTTAGGGTCAGGGGGCGGTTATGGCTACACCTTC
CASSLGSGGGYGYTF
>-|TRBJ1-5|TRBV30|TRBD1
TGTGCCTGGACTGGGACAGGCGGAAATCAGCCCCAGCATTTT
CAWTGTGGNQPQHF
>-|TRBJ2-1|TRBV7-6|TRBD2
TGTGCCAGCAGCTCCCAGACTAGCGGATTAACCAATGAGCAGTTCTTC
CASSSQTSGLTNEQFF
>-|TRBJ1-4|TRBV10-1|TRBD1
TGCGCCAGCCGGGACAGGGGGCAGACGTCGGTCGAAAAACTGTTTTTT
CASRDRGQTSVEKLFF
>once|TRBJ1-4|TRBV5-1|-
TGCGCCAGCAGCTTCAGGGCTGGGGCAACTAATGAAAAACTGTTTTTT
CASSFRAGATNEKLFF